A single sample gave rise to the 23 T cell receptor beta chains below, sequenced in a study of T cells in Graves' hyperthyroidism and ophthalmopathy. Amplification of TCR beta CDR3 regions was performed using RNA transcripts as template. Carried out on the TCR CDR3, a first-round RT-PCR used the HTBI primer set. One entry per CDR3 protein results from TCRdb running MiXCR on the multiplex PCR reads. The sample contains roughly 100,000 distinct CDR3 sequences, over 45% of which appear only once. The specimen was blood. The source of these receptors is a man aged 40-55 years with Graves' hyperthyroidism.

This clonotype appeared many times. J is TRBJ2-3 and V is TRBV6-2 or TRBV6-3; no definite D call. The germline V gene has CDR1 MNHEY and CDR2 SVGEGT. V shed 3 bases and J shed 5 bases, with 12 bases lying between them. The length of the CDR3 is 14 residues. CDR3 residues: CASSYGAFGDTQYF. CDR3 sequence (DNA): TGTGCCAGCAGTTATGGCGCCTTTGGAGATACGCAGTATTTT.

The gene calls are TRBV7-2 and TRBJ1-3; TRBD1 aligns across 11 bases. The V and J ends lost 3 bases and 9 bases, in that order; junction bases with no gene match: 7. This CDR3 comprises 15 residues. The V gene's germline CDR1 is SGHTA and CDR2 FQGNSA. CDR3 region: CASSFRDRGGGTIYF. Written as DNA, the CDR3 is TGTGCCAGCAGCTTCCGGGACAGGGGGGGGGGCACCATATATTTT.

The chain carries TRBV11-2 and TRBJ1-2, with 7 bases aligning to TRBD1. Per the germline V gene, CDR1 is SGHAT and CDR2 is FQNNGV. Trimming at V came to 6 bases and at J to 2 bases, leaving 18 bases not matched to a gene. This CDR3 comprises 18 residues. CDR3 amino acids: CASRDTVGKGALNYGYTF. CDR3 nucleotides: TGTGCCAGCAGGGATACCGTTGGCAAGGGGGCCCTAAACTATGGCTACACCTTC. Full variable domain (missing parts from reference TRBV11-2 and TRBJ1-2): EAGVAQSPRYKIIEKRQSVAFWCNPISGHATLYWYQQILGQGPKLLIQFQNNGVVDDSQLPKDRFSAERLKGVDSTLKIQPAKLEDSAVYLCASRDTVGKGALNYGYTFGSGTRLTVV.

In regard to this clonotype: One junction end does not reproduce the germline sequence, and a read error may be involved. The chain has TRBV7-9 and TRBJ2-2; possibly TRBD2 for D (5 bases). CDR1 and CDR2 from the germline V gene are SEHNR and FQNEAQ (reference sequence). The CDR3 contains 13 residues. The CDR3 here is CALGNANIGERFF. The CDR3 DNA reads as TGTGCCCTGGGGAACGCGAACATCGGGGAGCGGTTTTTT.

This clonotype was observed at least ten times. The genes are TRBV2 and TRBJ2-1; D unresolved. The CDR3 runs to 15 residues. Germline V gives CDR1 SNHLY, CDR2 FYNNEI. Deletions cut 5 bases from V and 1 base from J, with 12 bases between. Here the CDR3 DNA reads TGTGCCAGCAGTCCCTCTTTTGAGTCCTACAATGAGCAGTTCTTC. Translation gives CASSPSFESYNEQFF.

The rearrangement joins TRBV5-1 to TRBJ2-2, with D possibly TRBD2 on 6 matching bases. The germline gives CDR1 SGHRS, CDR2 YFSETQ. This CDR3 comprises 12 residues. The V and J ends lost 4 bases and 8 bases respectively, with 9 bases between them. Here the CDR3 reads CASSGLAGELFF. The DNA of the CDR3 is TGCGCCAGCAGCGGGCTAGCGGGGGAGCTGTTTTTT.

This clonotype was recorded many times. The rearrangement links TRBV29-1 to TRBJ2-1; 11 bases are shared with TRBD2. The CDR3 runs 18 residues. Germline V lookup: CDR1 SQVTM, CDR2 ANQGSEA. Trimming at V came to 7 bases and at J to 7 bases, leaving 21 bases not matched to a gene. The CDR3 sequence is CSASRGGVKASGRNEQFF. Written as DNA, the CDR3 is TGCAGCGCTTCGCGGGGGGGCGTTAAGGCTAGCGGGAGGAATGAGCAGTTCTTC.

The table lists this clonotype with many counts. This may be a read error, as it is one base from a much larger clone. Here the CDR3 reads CASGVAPGSSGYGYTF. The CDR3 coding sequence is TGTGCCAGCGGCGTAGCCCCCGGAAGCTCGGGCTATGGCTACACCTTC. The chain uses TRBV9 and TRBJ1-2, with D unresolved. Germline-derived CDR1 and CDR2 are SGDLS and YYNGEE. This CDR3 is 16 amino acids long.

The table lists this clonotype with many counts. J is TRBJ2-3 and V is TRBV20-1; 7 nucleotides align to TRBD2. CDR1 is DFQATT and CDR2 is SNEGSKA in the germline V gene (reference sequence). CDR3 length equals 11 residues. Trimming at V came to 6 bases and at J to 5 bases, leaving 2 bases not matched to a gene. CDR3 nucleotide sequence: TGCAGTGCATGGGGGGGAGATACGCAGTATTTT. This codes for CSAWGGDTQYF.

This clonotype has at least ten counts. The chain carries TRBV5-8 and TRBJ2-5; 14 nucleotides line up with TRBD2. Germline V gives CDR1 SGHTS, CDR2 YDEGEE. This CDR3 has 17 residues. The trim removed 0 bases at V and 4 bases at J, leaving 5 bases unmatched. CDR3 loop: CASSLDYGLAGGETQYF. The CDR3 DNA reads as TGTGCCAGCAGCTTGGACTATGGACTAGCGGGAGGAGAGACCCAGTACTTC.

This clonotype was counted a single time. The rearrangement links TRBV19 to TRBJ2-7; 9 bases fit TRBD1. The CDR3 is 13 residues long. V was pared by 3 bases and J by 5 bases, with 2 bases of the junction left unmatched. The V gene's germline CDR1 is LNHDA and CDR2 SQIVND (reference sequence). The CDR3 DNA is TGTGCCAGTAGTATGGACAGGGGAGACGAGCAGTACTTC. This gives the protein CASSMDRGDEQYF.

This chain connects TRBV7-2 to TRBJ2-7; TRBD1 matches 8 bases. The CDR3 extends over 17 amino acids. Germline CDR1 is SGHTA and CDR2 is FQGNSA. V gave up 6 bases and J gave up 3 bases; unmatched junction bases: 16. The DNA for the CDR3 is TGTGCCAGCAGTAGCCAGGACCGGACAGGGATTTACTACGAGCAGTACTTC. It codes for CASSSQDRTGIYYEQYF.

The chain links TRBV18 to TRBJ2-1, with 11 bases that match TRBD1. The CDR3 length is 16 residues. CDR1 and CDR2 from the germline V gene are KGHSH and LQKENI. The V gene end was trimmed by 1 base and the J gene end by 6 bases; junction bases not matched to a gene: 5. The CDR3: CASSPLGQGALNEQFF. DNA of the CDR3: TGTGCCAGCTCACCACTAGGACAGGGGGCGCTCAATGAGCAGTTCTTC.

The chain employs TRBV2 and TRBJ1-2; tentative D call: TRBD1 (6 bases). Germline values: CDR1 SNHLY, CDR2 FYNNEI. Trimming removed 3 bases at V and 0 bases at J, with 14 bases between. The CDR3 has 16 residues. The CDR3 is CASSDARGSANYGYTF. The CDR3 DNA follows: TGTGCCAGCAGTGACGCGAGGGGGTCAGCTAACTATGGCTACACCTTC. The full variable domain, its missing parts supplied by reference TRBV2 and TRBJ1-2, is EPEVTQTPSHQVTQMGQEVILRCVPISNHLYFYWYRQILGQKVEFLVSFYNNEISEKSEIFDDQFSVERPDGSNFTLKIRSTKLEDSAMYFCASSDARGSANYGYTFGSGTRLTVV.

This clonotype was seen at least ten times. J is TRBJ1-1 and V is TRBV5-1; the match to TRBD1 covers 7 bases. Germline V gives CDR1 SGHRS, CDR2 YFSETQ. The length of the CDR3 is 15 residues. The trim removed 2 bases at V and 1 base at J, leaving 5 bases unmatched. The CDR3 bases are TGCGCCAGCAGCTTAGGACAGGCCAGGAACACTGAAGCTTTCTTT. Translating gives CASSLGQARNTEAFF.

This clonotype was detected ten times or more. V gene TRBV12-3 or TRBV12-4 combines with J gene TRBJ1-1; D gene uncertain. This CDR3 has 14 residues. The V gene lost 3 bases and the J gene lost 0 bases, with 8 bases spanning the gap. This CDR3 reads CASSFGPMNTEAFF. The DNA of the CDR3 is TGTGCCAGCAGTTTTGGTCCTATGAACACTGAAGCTTTCTTT.

This clonotype was seen just once. The rearrangement uses TRBV7-2 and TRBJ1-6; the D is unclear. The V end lost 5 bases, the J end lost 11 bases, and 16 bases lay between the germline ends. The CDR3 consists of 14 residues. Germline CDR1 reads SGHTA; CDR2 reads FQGNSA. CDR3 nucleotide sequence: TGTGCCAGCAGCCTATTCTCTATGGGGACACCCCTCCACTTT. Protein sequence: CASSLFSMGTPLHF.

There are many counts of this clonotype. V and J are TRBV6-1 and TRBJ2-4; D gene unclear. The CDR3 sequence is 14 residues long. Looked up from germline, CDR1 is MNHNS and CDR2 is SASEGT. The ends were cut back, 2 bases at V and 8 bases at J, with 13 bases in the middle. CDR3 sequence: CASSEPALGDIQYF. CDR3 nucleotides: TGTGCCAGCAGTGAACCCGCTTTAGGAGACATTCAGTACTTC.

This clonotype occurred many times. V usage is TRBV29-1 and J usage is TRBJ1-1, with D unresolved. Trimming took off 7 bases at V and 0 bases at J, with 6 bases between the two ends. CDR1 SQVTM and CDR2 ANQGSEA come from the germline V gene. The CDR3 extends over 11 amino acids. The CDR3 DNA is TGCAGCGCCACATTGAACACTGAAGCTTTCTTT. It translates to CSATLNTEAFF.

This clonotype was detected many times. The V gene is TRBV25-1, the J gene TRBJ2-7; D might be TRBD1 or TRBD2, each matching 5 bases. Germline-derived CDR1 and CDR2 are MGHDK and SYGVNS. The CDR3 loop spans 15 amino acids. V lost 5 bases to trimming and J lost 0 bases, with 14 bases between them. CDR3 protein: CASSYRDVGSYEQYF. The CDR3 DNA reads as TGTGCCAGCAGTTACCGGGACGTTGGCTCCTACGAGCAGTACTTC.

This clonotype has a handful of counts. As DNA, the CDR3 is TGTGCCAGCAGCCAATCCGGACAGGTACTTTCCTATGGCTACACCTTC. This sequence encodes CASSQSGQVLSYGYTF. J is TRBJ1-2 and V is TRBV6-2 or TRBV6-3; 7 positions agree with TRBD1. Looked up from germline, CDR1 is MNHEY and CDR2 is SVGEGT. The V and J ends lost 6 bases and 4 bases, in that order; junction bases with no gene match: 14. The CDR3 loop spans 16 amino acids.

The chain links TRBV12-3 or TRBV12-4 to TRBJ1-5; D unclear. The CDR3 length is 15 residues. The germline V and J ends were trimmed by 1 base and 1 base, with 8 bases remaining between them. In DNA, the CDR3 is TGTGCCAGCAGTTTAGGGGAGGTGAGCAATCAGCCCCAGCATTTT. It codes for CASSLGEVSNQPQHF.

This clonotype was found a few times. This chain connects TRBV7-2 to TRBJ2-7; D ambiguous. The length of the CDR3 is 13 residues. Trimming took off 7 bases at V and 2 bases at J, with 12 bases between the two ends. Germline assignment: CDR1 SGHTA and CDR2 FQGNSA. The CDR3 loop reads CASISQAPYEQYF. CDR3 nucleotide sequence: TGTGCCAGCATCTCGCAGGCCCCCTACGAGCAGTACTTC.